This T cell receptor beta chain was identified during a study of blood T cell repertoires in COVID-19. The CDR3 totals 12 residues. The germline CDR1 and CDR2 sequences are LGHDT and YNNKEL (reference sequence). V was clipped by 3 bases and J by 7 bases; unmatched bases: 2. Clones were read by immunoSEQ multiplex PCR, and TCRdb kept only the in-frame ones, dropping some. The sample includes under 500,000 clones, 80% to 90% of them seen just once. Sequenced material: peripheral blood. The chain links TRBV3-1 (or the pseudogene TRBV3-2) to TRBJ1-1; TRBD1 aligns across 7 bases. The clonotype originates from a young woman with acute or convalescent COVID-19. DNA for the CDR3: TGTGCCAGCAGCCAGGGACAGTTTGAAGCTTTCTTT. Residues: CASSQGQFEAFF.